This T cell receptor beta chain was identified during a study of T-cell reconstitution after alpha-beta-depleted transplantation in children. Preparation of the TCRbeta library was carried out with unique molecular identifiers. TCRdb recomputed calls from the PCR reads with MiXCR, one row per CDR3 protein. Of about 72,000 distinct CDR3 sequences listed, about 7% are singletons. The sequence was obtained from a human donor who donated a stem cell graft to a child with acute lymphoblastic leukemia. The source material was PBMCs from the stem cell graft donor, sampled from the stem cell graft.

Here the CDR3 DNA reads TGTGCCAGCAGCTTGGCGGGAGAGCGGAATGAGCAGTTCTTC. Its protein is CASSLAGERNEQFF. V is TRBV11-2 and J is TRBJ2-1, with 7 bases that match TRBD2. The ends lost 3 bases at V and 7 bases at J; junction bases unmatched: 6. CDR1 and CDR2 (germline): SGHAT, FQNNGV. The CDR3 runs 14 residues. The complete variable domain, with remaining parts taken from reference TRBV11-2 and TRBJ2-1, reads EAGVAQSPRYKIIEKRQSVAFWCNPISGHATLYWYQQILGQGPKLLIQFQNNGVVDDSQLPKDRFSAERLKGVDSTLKIQPAKLEDSAVYLCASSLAGERNEQFFGPGTRLTVL.